The source of this T cell receptor (beta chain) is a study of T cells after yellow fever vaccination. Each CDR3 protein gets one entry after TCRdb re-called the 5' RACE reads with MiXCR. The data contain 300,000 to 350,000 distinct CDR3 sequences, over 3.5% of them singletons. The ends were cut back, 4 bases at V and 5 bases at J, with 9 bases in the middle. Germline-derived CDR1 and CDR2 are SGHKS and YYEKEE (reference sequence). This CDR3 has 12 residues. The specimen was PBMCs, collected 15 days after the yellow fever booster vaccination. This chain uses TRBV5-5 with TRBJ1-2, with TRBD1 as a possible D gene (6 bases). The receptor was isolated from a man aged 18 to 30 who received the YFV17D yellow fever vaccine. CDR3: CASSRTAYGYTF. CDR3 sequence (DNA): TGTGCCAGCAGCCGGACAGCTTATGGCTACACCTTC.